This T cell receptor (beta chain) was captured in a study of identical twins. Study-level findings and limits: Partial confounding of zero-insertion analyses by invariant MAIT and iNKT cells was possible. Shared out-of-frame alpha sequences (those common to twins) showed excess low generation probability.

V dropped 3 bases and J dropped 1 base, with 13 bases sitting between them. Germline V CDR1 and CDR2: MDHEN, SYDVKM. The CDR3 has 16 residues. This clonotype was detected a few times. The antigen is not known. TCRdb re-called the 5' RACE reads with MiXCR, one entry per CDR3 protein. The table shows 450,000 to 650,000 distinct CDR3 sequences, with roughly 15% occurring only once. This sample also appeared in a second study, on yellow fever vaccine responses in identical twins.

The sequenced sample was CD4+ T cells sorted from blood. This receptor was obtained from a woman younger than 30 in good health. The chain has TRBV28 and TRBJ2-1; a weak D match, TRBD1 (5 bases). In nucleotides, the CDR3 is TGTGCCAGCAGTTTGAGACTCAGGGATTCCTACAATGAGCAGTTCTTC. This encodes CASSLRLRDSYNEQFF.